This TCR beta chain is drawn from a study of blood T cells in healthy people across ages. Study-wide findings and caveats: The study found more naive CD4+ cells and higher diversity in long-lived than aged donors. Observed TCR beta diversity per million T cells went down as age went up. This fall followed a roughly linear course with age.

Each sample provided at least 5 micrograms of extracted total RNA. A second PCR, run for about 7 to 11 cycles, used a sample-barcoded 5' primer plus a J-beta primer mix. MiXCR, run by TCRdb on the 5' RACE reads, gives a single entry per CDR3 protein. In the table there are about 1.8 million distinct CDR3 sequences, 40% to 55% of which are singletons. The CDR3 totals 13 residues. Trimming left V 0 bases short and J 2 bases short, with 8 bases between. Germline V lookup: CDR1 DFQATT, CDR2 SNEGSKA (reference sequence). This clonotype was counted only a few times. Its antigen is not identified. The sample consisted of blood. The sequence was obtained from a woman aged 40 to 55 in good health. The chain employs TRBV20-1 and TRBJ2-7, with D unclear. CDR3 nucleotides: TGCAGTGCTAGAGATGACAATGCCTACGAGCAGTACTTC. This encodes CSARDDNAYEQYF.